This TCR beta chain was profiled in a study of cytomegalovirus exposure and HLA in healthy donors. The study, taken as a whole, reports: Excluded: some indistinguishable V segments such as TRBV6-2 and TRBV6-3.

With regard to this clone: Its antigen is unidentified.

Both 60 Vbeta primers and 13 Jbeta primers went into the PCR. Method: immunoSEQ multiplex PCR; TCRdb's copy keeps in-frame clones and lacks some. Counted here are fewer than 250,000 clones, roughly four fifths occurring once; the ten biggest clones make up around 3.3%. CDR3 length equals 17 residues. CDR1 and CDR2 from the germline V gene are KGHSH and LQKENI. With 0 bases clipped from V and 2 bases from J, the junction kept 10 bases outside the gene matches. The sample comprised PBMCs. This sequence joins TRBV18 and TRBJ2-7, with TRBD1 matching over 7 bases. This sequence originates from a woman between 25 and 40 years old in good health and CMV-seropositive. CDR3 DNA: TGTGCCAGCTCACCACCGCTGGCAGGGGGACCACCCTACGAGCAGTACTTC. Its protein is CASSPPLAGGPPYEQYF.